The 28 T cell receptor beta chains reported below all come from one sample, sequenced in a study of shared clonotypes between healthy human individuals. Here immunoSEQ multiplex PCR was the method, and the copy in TCRdb shows in-frame clones only, minus some. The sample lists 650,000 to 800,000 clones; roughly 72% were seen once. Material: memory CD4+ T cells sorted from blood. The sample's subset: CD45RA-negative fraction. The receptors come from a woman aged 25 to 39 in good health.

This chain uses TRBV28 with TRBJ2-7; D is perhaps TRBD1 or TRBD2 (5 bases each). The CDR3 runs to 16 residues. The germline gives CDR1 MDHEN, CDR2 SYDVKM. V lost 2 bases to trimming and J lost 3 bases, with 17 bases between them. This CDR3 reads CASSLGSGGLGYEQYF. The CDR3 nucleotides are TGTGCCAGCAGTTTAGGGTCTGGGGGTTTAGGCTACGAGCAGTACTTC.

V and J are TRBV11-2 and TRBJ2-1; no clear D. V gave up 5 bases and J gave up 4 bases, with 6 bases separating them. Germline V gene lookup returns CDR1 SGHAT and CDR2 FQNNGV. CDR3 length: 12 amino acids. The CDR3 bases are TGTGCCAGCAGCCATAATTACAATGAGCAGTTCTTC. This gives the protein CASSHNYNEQFF.

This clone was picked up a small number of times. CDR3 in amino acids: CASSNREANEQYF. In DNA, the CDR3 is TGTGCCAGCTCAAACAGGGAAGCGAACGAGCAGTACTTC. This chain links TRBV18 with TRBJ2-7, with D tentatively TRBD1 (6 bases). V lost 5 bases and J 5 bases, leaving 13 bases between the germline ends. The germline V gene encodes CDR1 KGHSH and CDR2 LQKENI. The CDR3 length is 13 residues. Filled out from reference TRBV18 and TRBJ2-7, the complete variable domain reads NAGVMQNPRHLVRRRGQEARLRCSPMKGHSHVYWYRQLPEEGLKFMVYLQKENIIDESGMPKERFSAEFPKEGPSILRIQQVVRGDSAAYFCASSNREANEQYFGPGTRLTVT.

This clone came up a few times. V and J are TRBV21-1 and TRBJ1-2; TRBD1 was called by the table and not checked on the DNA. TRBV21-1 is classified as a pseudogene. The CDR3 has 13 amino acids. The CDR3 spells CASSKSRACGYTF. The CDR3 region has the DNA TGTGCCAGCAGCAAGTCCAGGGCTTGTGGCTACACCTTC.

The chain combines TRBV2 with TRBJ1-2, with D hard to call. Trimming cost V 9 bases and J 0 bases, with 11 bases left between them. CDR1 and CDR2 from the germline V gene are SNHLY and FYNNEI. This CDR3 comprises 13 residues. For the CDR3, the DNA is TGTGCCAGAGGACGGGTACCTAACTATGGCTACACCTTC. Translating gives CARGRVPNYGYTF.

This clone was observed a handful of times. Other DNA sequences in this sample translate to the same CDR3. This chain links TRBV27 with TRBJ2-7; 9 bases are a match to TRBD1. This CDR3 has 13 amino acids. The germline CDR1 and CDR2 sequences are MNHEY and SMNVEV (reference sequence). V trimming: 6 bases; J trimming: 5 bases; junction bases outside the gene matches: 5. As DNA, the CDR3 is TGTGCCAGCAGGGGGACAGGGACCCACGAGCAGTACTTC. Its protein product is CASRGTGTHEQYF.

The chain joins TRBV9 to TRBJ2-3; TRBD2 matches 10 bases. Germline V CDR1 and CDR2: SGDLS, YYNGEE. V lost 0 bases, J lost 3 bases, and 7 bases stayed unmatched. The CDR3 covers 17 residues. CDR3 residues: CASSVAAGGPFTDTQYF. The CDR3, as DNA: TGTGCCAGCAGCGTAGCAGCGGGAGGGCCGTTTACAGATACGCAGTATTTT.

This chain uses TRBV14 with TRBJ2-5, with 13 bases matching TRBD2. Matching the DNA end better, TRBJ2-7 makes the J call doubtful. The length of the CDR3 is 19 residues. CDR1 SGHDN and CDR2 FVKESK come from the germline V gene. The CDR3 DNA follows: TGTGCCAGCAGCCAGTACCCCGGGACTAGCGGGAAAGACCCCTACGAGCAGTACTTC. It codes for CASSQYPGTSGKDPYEQYF.

This clone was counted a single time. This chain uses TRBV4-2 with TRBJ2-7; 11 nucleotides agree with TRBD1. The CDR3 covers 17 residues. V lost 0 bases to trimming and J lost 6 bases; unmatched junction nucleotides: 10. In germline, CDR1 is LGHNA, CDR2 YNFKEQ. This CDR3 reads CASSQDLGQGVTLEQYF. In nucleotides, the CDR3 is TGTGCCAGCAGCCAAGATCTGGGACAGGGGGTAACCCTCGAGCAGTACTTC.

The chain combines TRBV20-1 with TRBJ1-2, with D tentatively TRBD1 (5 bases). Germline lookup yields CDR1 DFQATT and CDR2 SNEGSKA (reference sequence). The V gene lost 6 bases and the J gene lost 8 bases, with 13 bases spanning the gap. The CDR3 contains 11 residues. The CDR3 reads CSASPGRGYTF. In DNA form, the CDR3 reads TGCAGTGCGTCACCGGGGCGAGGCTACACCTTC.

The V call is TRBV7-3, the J call TRBJ2-2; D might be TRBD1 or TRBD2, each matching 5 bases. The germline V gene has CDR1 SGHTA and CDR2 FQGTGA. Trimming stripped 2 bases from V and 7 bases from J, with 11 bases between. This CDR3 contains 14 residues. CDR3 in DNA: TGTGCCAGCAGCTTAGAGGGGTCCGGCGGGGAGCTGTTTTTT. Its protein is CASSLEGSGGELFF.

The chain couples TRBV7-7 to TRBJ2-1; D might be TRBD2 (5 bases). V lost 5 bases and J 5 bases, leaving 10 bases between the germline ends. CDR1 and CDR2 from the germline V gene are SSHAT and FNYEAQ (reference sequence). The CDR3 contains 13 residues. The CDR3 is CASSPGLDNEQFF. CDR3 bases: TGTGCCAGCAGCCCTGGACTTGACAATGAGCAGTTCTTC.

This clone was observed a single time. The chain employs TRBV5-1 and TRBJ2-7, with no clear D. Trimming removed 1 base at V and 0 bases at J, with 17 bases between. This CDR3 has 17 amino acids. Germline V lookup: CDR1 SGHRS, CDR2 YFSETQ. The CDR3 nucleotides are TGCGCCAGCAGCTTGCTTGGAGCCCGAAGGAGCTCCTACGAGCAGTACTTC. Translated, it gives CASSLLGARRSSYEQYF.

This chain's CDR3 is CASSRGLRTGELFF. CDR3 coding DNA: TGTGCCAGCAGTAGAGGTCTGCGAACCGGGGAGCTGTTTTTT. This chain connects TRBV27 to TRBJ2-2; D gene ambiguous. Germline assignment: CDR1 MNHEY and CDR2 SMNVEV (reference sequence). V dropped 5 bases and J dropped 5 bases, with 12 bases sitting between them. The CDR3 is 14 residues long.

The chain joins TRBV29-1 to TRBJ2-5, with 9 bases aligning to TRBD1. CDR3 length: 14 amino acids. With 5 bases clipped from V and 5 bases from J, the junction kept 9 bases outside the gene matches. Per germline, CDR1 SQVTM and CDR2 ANQGSEA. The CDR3 DNA sequence: TGCAGCGTTAAGGGATGGACAGGGGATGAGACCCAGTACTTC. This translates into CSVKGWTGDETQYF. The whole variable domain, remainder taken from reference TRBV29-1 and TRBJ2-5, is SAVISQKPSRDICQRGTSLTIQCQVDSQVTMMFWYRQQPGQSLTLIATANQGSEATYESGFVIDKFPISRPNLTFSTLTVSNMSPEDSSIYLCSVKGWTGDETQYFGPGTRLLVL.

This clone showed up many times. This chain links TRBV27 with TRBJ2-5, with TRBD2 identical over 10 bases. The CDR3 loop spans 13 amino acids. After removal of 7 bases from V and 7 bases from J, the junction contained 6 bases not matched to a gene. In germline, CDR1 is MNHEY, CDR2 SMNVEV (reference sequence). In DNA, the CDR3 is TGTGCCAGCAAGGCTAGCGGGAGAGTGACCCAGTACTTC. Protein: CASKASGRVTQYF.

V usage is TRBV14 and J usage is TRBJ2-3; D may be TRBD1 (5 bases). Germline CDR1 is SGHDN and CDR2 is FVKESK. V was shortened by 3 bases and J by 3 bases, with 10 bases between the two germline ends. The CDR3 is 14 residues long. In DNA, the CDR3 is TGTGCCAGCAGCCAGGGCTACAGGACAGATACGCAGTATTTT. Its protein is CASSQGYRTDTQYF.

The rearrangement uses TRBV28 and TRBJ2-7; D remains unclear. The germline V gene has CDR1 MDHEN and CDR2 SYDVKM. The length of the CDR3 is 16 residues. Trimming took 8 bases from V and 0 from J, leaving 20 bases between them. CDR3 region: CASPLPSEQSSYEQYF. The DNA of the CDR3 is TGTGCCAGCCCACTCCCTTCAGAACAGAGCTCCTACGAGCAGTACTTC.

A single count supports this clone. V gene TRBV29-1 combines with J gene TRBJ2-2; no definite D call. The CDR3 covers 12 residues. V shed 6 bases and J shed 4 bases, with 9 bases lying between them. CDR1 is SQVTM and CDR2 is ANQGSEA in the germline V gene. CDR3 sequence (DNA): TGCAGCGTAGCACAGAGCACCGGGGAGCTGTTTTTT. Protein sequence: CSVAQSTGELFF.

The CDR3 is CASSLIQENSPLHF. CDR3 nucleotides: TGTGCCAGCAGCTTGATACAGGAAAATTCACCCCTCCACTTT. The chain joins TRBV5-4 to TRBJ1-6; tentative D call: TRBD1 (5 bases). The length of the CDR3 is 14 residues. Trimming removed 1 base at V and 7 bases at J, with 9 bases between. Germline lookup yields CDR1 SGHNT and CDR2 YYREEE (reference sequence).

This clone came up many times. The chain carries TRBV20-1 and TRBJ2-5; 8 positions agree with TRBD2. CDR1 and CDR2 from the germline V gene are DFQATT and SNEGSKA (reference sequence). The CDR3 contains 11 residues. CDR3 bases: TGCAGGATTCTAGCGGGAGAGACCCAGTACTTC. The encoded protein is CRILAGETQYF.

This chain connects TRBV7-9 to TRBJ2-1; D call uncertain. Germline CDR1 and CDR2: SEHNR and FQNEAQ (reference sequence). This CDR3 is built from 14 residues. V lost 5 bases to trimming and J lost 12 bases, with 20 bases between them. The CDR3 region is CASSPPSWRDPQFF. As DNA, the CDR3 is TGTGCCAGCAGCCCCCCCTCGTGGCGCGACCCGCAGTTCTTC.

The rearrangement joins TRBV5-1 to TRBJ2-7; 10 bases fit TRBD1. The germline CDR1 and CDR2 sequences are SGHRS and YFSETQ. There are 14 residues in the CDR3. V trimming: 5 bases; J trimming: 2 bases; junction bases outside the gene matches: 4. CDR3 DNA sequence: TGCGCCAGCAGAACGGACAGGGGGGCCTACGAGCAGTACTTC. This sequence encodes CASRTDRGAYEQYF.

The J gene is TRBJ1-2, the V gene TRBV7-9, with a possible D match to TRBD1 (5 bases). The germline gives CDR1 SEHNR, CDR2 FQNEAQ (reference sequence). V lost 1 base and J 2 bases, leaving 8 bases between the germline ends. The CDR3 is 14 amino acids. The CDR3 DNA reads TGTGCCAGCAGCTTAGGAGGGGCCAACTATGGCTACACCTTC. Protein product: CASSLGGANYGYTF. Full variable domain (missing parts from reference TRBV7-9 and TRBJ1-2): DTGVSQNPRHKITKRGQNVTFRCDPISEHNRLYWYRQTLGQGPEFLTYFQNEAQLEKSRLLSDRFSAERPKGSFSTLEIQRTEQGDSAMYLCASSLGGANYGYTFGSGTRLTVV.

This clone was seen more than once but under ten times. The rearrangement joins TRBV7-2 to TRBJ2-2; 7 positions agree with TRBD2. Per germline, CDR1 SGHTA and CDR2 FQGNSA. The CDR3 is 15 residues long. J lost 5 bases, V lost 3 bases, and 6 bases had no gene match. DNA for the CDR3: TGTGCCAGCAGCTTTCCGAGCGGGGATACCGGGGAGCTGTTTTTT. Protein: CASSFPSGDTGELFF.

V usage is TRBV5-4 and J usage is TRBJ2-4, with 9 nucleotides matching TRBD2. V shed 4 bases, J shed 1 base, and the junction held 6 bases outside the gene matches. The CDR3 contains 16 residues. Germline loops: CDR1 SGHNT, CDR2 YYREEE (reference sequence). The CDR3 here is CASSQIAGEAKNIQYF. The CDR3 DNA is TGTGCCAGCAGCCAAATAGCGGGAGAGGCCAAAAACATTCAGTACTTC.

The J gene is TRBJ2-7, the V gene TRBV2; 8 nucleotides align to TRBD2. Unmatched junction bases numbered 10, after V lost 5 bases and J lost 7 bases. From germline, CDR1 is SNHLY and CDR2 FYNNEI. CDR3 size: 14 residues. CDR3 bases: TGTGCCAGCAGTAGTCAGCGGGGGACTACGGAGCAGTACTTC. This encodes CASSSQRGTTEQYF.

This clone was found once. CDR3 nucleotides: TGCAGCGCCCGGGGGGGAGGGATAAGCAGGCACGGTACGCAGTATTTT. This encodes CSARGGGISRHGTQYF. This chain joins TRBV29-1 and TRBJ2-3; 8 positions match TRBD2. The CDR3 is 16 residues long. The J segment lost 8 bases and the V segment lost 7 bases, leaving 20 bases of the junction unmatched. Germline V CDR1 and CDR2: SQVTM, ANQGSEA.